A selection of T cell receptor beta chains follows, all from one sample in a study of blood T cell repertoires in COVID-19. Profiled with immunoSEQ multiplex PCR; TCRdb holds only in-frame clones, not every one. Of 20,000 to 25,000 clones listed, roughly 75% were seen once; the top ten hold 13%. The sequenced sample consisted of peripheral blood. Receptors originate from a man aged 55 to 69 with active COVID-19. Both conserved end residues are part of each CDR3. The D gene is left open where the match is weak. The size field is filled for only some rows; it gives once, few, many or a size class.

TRBV11-2	TRBJ2-7	TRBD2	.	TGTGCCAGCAGCACCTCTAGCGGGTACGACGAGCAGTACTTC	CASSTSSGYDEQYF
TRBV7-2	TRBJ1-1	TRBD1	.	TGTGCCAGCAGCTTAGGGGGACAGTACACTGAAGCTTTCTTT	CASSLGGQYTEAFF
TRBV9	TRBJ1-1	TRBD1	few	TGTGCCAGCAGTAAACGACAGGGTCATGAGGTAGCTTTCTTT	CASSKRQGHEVAFF
TRBV14	TRBJ2-1	TRBD2	.	TGTGCCAGCAGCCGTCCGGGACTAGCGGGAGTAAGCAATGAGCAGTTCTTC	CASSRPGLAGVSNEQFF
TRBV4-2	TRBJ2-3	TRBD2	.	TGTGCCAGCAGCCAGACAACCCCCCTAGCGGGGGGGGATACGCAGTATTTT	CASSQTTPLAGGDTQYF
TRBV21-1	TRBJ2-4	.	.	TGTGCCAGCATCTCCTACCTCCTAGGACAGGGGGGGCTCTTAGCCAAAAACATTCAGTACTTC	CASISYLLGQGGLLAKNIQYF
TRBV2	TRBJ2-7	.	.	TGTGCCAGCAGTGGGGGACAAAAAAGCTACGAGCAGTACTTC	CASSGGQKSYEQYF
TRBV28	TRBJ2-7	.	.	TGTGCCAGCAGTTTATTTCGGGGGGCCGGCGAGCAGTACTTC	CASSLFRGAGEQYF
TRBV11-2	TRBJ2-3	TRBD2	.	TGTGCCAGCAGCTTTGGGACTAGCGGGAGGTTGGGAGATACGCAGTATTTT	CASSFGTSGRLGDTQYF
TRBV7-9	TRBJ2-5	TRBD2	.	TGTGCCAGCAGCTTGGGACTAGCGGGAAACTTCCAAGAGACCCAGTACTTC	CASSLGLAGNFQETQYF
TRBV11-1	TRBJ1-1	.	few	TGTGCCAGCACCGTACAGCTGAACACTGAAGCTTTCTTT	CASTVQLNTEAFF
TRBV6-2/TRBV6-3	TRBJ2-7	TRBD2	.	TGTGCCAGCAGTTACTCGCTAGCGGGAGGAACCTACGAGCAGTACTTC	CASSYSLAGGTYEQYF
TRBV7-9	TRBJ1-2	.	once	TGTGCCAGCAGCTTCCCAACGGAGGGCTACACCTTC	CASSFPTEGYTF
TRBV19	TRBJ1-2	.	once	TGTGCCAGTAGTGGATTGGGAGGCGGCTACACCTTC	CASSGLGGGYTF
TRBV14	TRBJ2-3	.	once	TGTGCCAGCAGCCAAGATCACGGTCGCGGCCGAGATACGCAGTATTTT	CASSQDHGRGRDTQYF
TRBV5-1	TRBJ1-5	.	.	TGCGCCAGCAGCGCGGACCCGGGGAATCAGCCCCAGCATTTT	CASSADPGNQPQHF
TRBV5-1	TRBJ2-1	TRBD2	once	TGCGCCACCAGCGGGAGGGGGTACAATGAGCAGTTCTTC	CATSGRGYNEQFF
TRBV7-9	TRBJ2-7	TRBD1	.	TGTGCCAGCAGCTTAGCGGGACAGGGGGTCGAGCAGTACTTC	CASSLAGQGVEQYF
TRBV11-2	TRBJ2-1	.	.	TGTGCCAGCAGCTTGGATCTCCCGGGTGAGCAGTTCTTC	CASSLDLPGEQFF
TRBV5-6	TRBJ2-1	.	once	TGTGCCAGCAGCTGGGGGATCCCCACCGCCGGGGGTGAGCAGTTCTTC	CASSWGIPTAGGEQFF
TRBV13	TRBJ2-3	TRBD1	.	TGTGCCAGCAGCCCCGGGACAGGGGTTCCCGATACGCAGTATTTT	CASSPGTGVPDTQYF
TRBV7-8	TRBJ1-2	.	.	TGTGCCAGCAGCTTAGCGGGGAGAAGTGGCTACACCTTC	CASSLAGRSGYTF
TRBV5-1	TRBJ2-5	TRBD2	few	TGCGCCAGCAGCCCGGGACTACATCAAGAGACCCAGTACTTC	CASSPGLHQETQYF
TRBV9	TRBJ2-7	.	few	TGTGCCAGCAGCGTAGATCCGGTTGGGAGGCTCTCCTACGAGCAGTACTTC	CASSVDPVGRLSYEQYF
TRBV7-8	TRBJ2-7	TRBD2	few	TGTGCCAGCAGCTTAGGGACTAGCGGGGGCTACGAGCAGTACTTC	CASSLGTSGGYEQYF
TRBV28	TRBJ1-3	.	.	TGTGCCAGCACCCTCGGGGGGACTGGAAACACCATATATTTT	CASTLGGTGNTIYF
TRBV7-3	TRBJ2-1	TRBD1	few	TGTGCCAGCAGCTTATCAGGGGGCAATGAGCAGTTCTTC	CASSLSGGNEQFF
TRBV13	TRBJ1-1	.	.	TGTGCCAGCAGCTTAGGGGCGGACACAACTTTTGAAGCTTTCTTT	CASSLGADTTFEAFF
TRBV19	TRBJ2-5	TRBD2	few	TGTGCCAGTAGTATAACTAGCGCGGGCCAAGAGACCCAGTACTTC	CASSITSAGQETQYF
TRBV28	TRBJ2-7	.	.	TGTGCCAGCAGTTTCGCCGGTCCCTCCTACGAGCAGTACTTC	CASSFAGPSYEQYF
TRBV5-1	TRBJ1-6	TRBD1	once	TGCGCCAGCTCTAAAACAGGGGGTTCACCCCTCCACTTT	CASSKTGGSPLHF
TRBV28	TRBJ2-7	.	.	TGTGCCAGCAGTTTAACGGGAAACGAGCAGTACTTC	CASSLTGNEQYF
TRBV3-1/TRBV3-2	TRBJ1-5	TRBD1	.	TGTGCCAGCAGCCAGACAGGGGGCTTTAATCAGCCCCAGCATTTT	CASSQTGGFNQPQHF
TRBV29-1	TRBJ2-1	.	.	TGCAGCGTTGGAGGGGACTTACTAACCAATGAGCAGTTCTTC	CSVGGDLLTNEQFF
TRBV7-9	TRBJ2-5	.	once	TGTGCCAGCAGTACAGGACATACTCAAGAGACCCAGTACTTC	CASSTGHTQETQYF
TRBV29-1	TRBJ2-1	.	.	TGCAGCGTTGGGACTACGCTTTCCAATGAGCAGTTCTTC	CSVGTTLSNEQFF
TRBV27	TRBJ2-7	.	.	TGTGCCAGCAGCCTCCTGGGCCTGAACGAGCAGTACTTC	CASSLLGLNEQYF
TRBV5-1	TRBJ2-3	.	.	TGCGCCAGCAGCCCTGGGGGCTCAGATACGCAGTATTTT	CASSPGGSDTQYF
TRBV5-1	TRBJ2-4	TRBD1	.	TGCGCCAGCAGCATAAGACAGGGACCAAAAAACATTCAGTACTTC	CASSIRQGPKNIQYF
TRBV6-5	TRBJ1-5	TRBD1	.	TGTGCCAGCAGACGGACAGGGCATAATCAGCCCCAGCATTTT	CASRRTGHNQPQHF
TRBV21-1	TRBJ2-3	.	.	TGTGCCAGCAGTGACAGGGGCCACACAGATACGCAGTATTTT	CASSDRGHTDTQYF
TRBV12-5	TRBJ2-1	.	.	TGTGCTAGTGGTTCCGGGGGACGAGGCTCCTACAATGAGCAGTTCTTC	CASGSGGRGSYNEQFF
TRBV2	TRBJ2-2	TRBD2	.	TGTGCTAGCGAGGGGCAGGTGGCGGGAGGGCCCGGGGAGCTGTTTTTT	CASEGQVAGGPGELFF
TRBV11-2	TRBJ2-6	.	.	TGTGCCAGCAGCTTAAGGGACTTCAGCTCTGGGGCCAACGTCCTGACTTTC	CASSLRDFSSGANVLTF
TRBV4-1	TRBJ2-7	.	.	TGCGCCAGCAGCCAAGCTCAGACACCGAGCTCCTACGAGCAGTACTTC	CASSQAQTPSSYEQYF
TRBV4-1	TRBJ2-3	.	few	TGCGCCAGCAGCCAAGGTTCCGTGAGCACAGATACGCAGTATTTT	CASSQGSVSTDTQYF
TRBV24-1	TRBJ2-1	TRBD2	.	TGTGCCACCAGTGACCCACGGACTAGCGGCAATGAGCAGTTCTTC	CATSDPRTSGNEQFF
TRBV7-8	TRBJ1-4	.	medium-sized	TGTGCCAGCAGCCCGCACACAATTGAAAAACTGTTTTTT	CASSPHTIEKLFF
TRBV5-1	TRBJ2-3	TRBD1	.	TGCGCCAGCAGCCGGGACAGGGGAACAGATACGCAGTATTTT	CASSRDRGTDTQYF
TRBV9	TRBJ2-1	.	large	TGTGCCAGCAGCGTACCGGGACTCGAGAATGAGCAGTTCTTC	CASSVPGLENEQFF